This TCR beta chain stems from a study of T cell repertoires in ileal Crohn's disease. For the study at large: Median disease duration was nearly eight years; approximately 32% smoked at surgery. Every patient was operated on for stricturing (roughly 61%) or penetrating (approximately 40%) complications.

Profiled with immunoSEQ multiplex PCR; TCRdb holds only in-frame clones, not every one. The table has about 7,000 clones, around 70% seen once. The germline CDR1 and CDR2 sequences are SGHRS and YFSETQ. V lost 4 bases and J lost 3; bases outside the gene matches: 9. The CDR3 sequence is 16 residues long. This sequence originates from an adult with Crohn's disease. The chain uses TRBV5-1 and TRBJ1-3; 8 bases fit TRBD1. Source material: ileal tissue. CDR3 in amino acids: CASSLEAGTGGNTIYF. The CDR3 DNA sequence: TGCGCCAGCAGCCTGGAAGCAGGGACAGGTGGAAACACCATATATTTT.